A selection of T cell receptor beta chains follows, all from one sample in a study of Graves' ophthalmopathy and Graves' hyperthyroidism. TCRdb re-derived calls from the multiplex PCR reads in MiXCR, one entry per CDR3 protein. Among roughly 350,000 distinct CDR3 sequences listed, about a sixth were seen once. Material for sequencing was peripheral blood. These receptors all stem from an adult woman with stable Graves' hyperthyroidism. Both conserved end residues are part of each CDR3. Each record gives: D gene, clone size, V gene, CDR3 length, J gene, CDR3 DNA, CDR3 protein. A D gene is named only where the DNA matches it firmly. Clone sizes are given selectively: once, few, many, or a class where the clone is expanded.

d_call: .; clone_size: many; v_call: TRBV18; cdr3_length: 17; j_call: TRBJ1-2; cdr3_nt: TGTGCCAGCTCACCCTCCTCCCCGGACACAACTAACTATGGCTACACCTTC; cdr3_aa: CASSPSSPDTTNYGYTF
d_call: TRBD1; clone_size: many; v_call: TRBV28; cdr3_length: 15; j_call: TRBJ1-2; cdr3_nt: TGTGCCAGCAGTTCAATCCGGGACAGGGGTTATGGCTACACCTTC; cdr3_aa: CASSSIRDRGYGYTF
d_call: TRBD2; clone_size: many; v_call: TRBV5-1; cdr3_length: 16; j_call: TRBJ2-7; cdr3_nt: TGCGCCAGCAGTAAGGATGGGACTAGCGGGATTTACGAGCAGTACTTC; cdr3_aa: CASSKDGTSGIYEQYF
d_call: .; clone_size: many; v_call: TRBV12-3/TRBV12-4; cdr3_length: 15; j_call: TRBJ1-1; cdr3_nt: TGTGCCAGCATCCTGGGACGCGCTGGGACCACTGAAGCTTTCTTT; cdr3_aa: CASILGRAGTTEAFF
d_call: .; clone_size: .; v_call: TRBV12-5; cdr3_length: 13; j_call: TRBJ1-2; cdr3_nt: TGTGCTAGTGGGGCGGACAGTAACTATGGCTACACCTTC; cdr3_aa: CASGADSNYGYTF
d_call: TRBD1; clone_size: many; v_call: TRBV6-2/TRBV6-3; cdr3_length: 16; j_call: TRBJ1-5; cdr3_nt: TGTGCCAGCAGTTACGCCCGGGACAGGGGCAATCAGCCCCAGCATTTT; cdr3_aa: CASSYARDRGNQPQHF
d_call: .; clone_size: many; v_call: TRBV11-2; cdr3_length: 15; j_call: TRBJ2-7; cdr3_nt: TGTGCCAGCAGCCCCGCCCCCGGCCCAGACTACGAGCAGTACTTC; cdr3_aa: CASSPAPGPDYEQYF
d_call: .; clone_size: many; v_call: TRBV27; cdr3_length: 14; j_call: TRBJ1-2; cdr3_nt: TGTGCCAGCAGACCCGGGACCCCGGGCTATGGCTACACCTTC; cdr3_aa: CASRPGTPGYGYTF
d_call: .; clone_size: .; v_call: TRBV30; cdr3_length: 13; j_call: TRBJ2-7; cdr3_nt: TGTGCCTGGAGTGTCGCAGGGGTCTACGAGCAGTACTTC; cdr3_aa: CAWSVAGVYEQYF
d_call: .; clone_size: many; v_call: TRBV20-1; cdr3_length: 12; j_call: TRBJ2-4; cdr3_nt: TGCAGCGGGGACGGAGTCGGGAACATTAAGTACTTC; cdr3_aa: CSGDGVGNIKYF
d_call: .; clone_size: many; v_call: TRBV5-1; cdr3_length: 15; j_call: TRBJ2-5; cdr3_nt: TGCGCCAGCAGCTTGGTTAACAGGGGAGGAGAGACCCAGTACTTC; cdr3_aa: CASSLVNRGGETQYF
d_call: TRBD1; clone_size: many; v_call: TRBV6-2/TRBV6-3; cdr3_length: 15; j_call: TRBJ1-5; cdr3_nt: TGTGCCAGCAGCGGACAGGGGGCTAGAAATCAGCCCCAGCATTTT; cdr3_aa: CASSGQGARNQPQHF
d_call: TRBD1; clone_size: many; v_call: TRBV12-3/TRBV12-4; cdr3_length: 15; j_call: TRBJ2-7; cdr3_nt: TGTGCCAGCAGAGCTACCGGGACAGGGGGAGACGAGCAGTACTTC; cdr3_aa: CASRATGTGGDEQYF
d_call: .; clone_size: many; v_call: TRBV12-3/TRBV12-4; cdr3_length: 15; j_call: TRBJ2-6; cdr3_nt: TGTGCCAGCAGTTACGCAAACTCTGGGGCCAACGTCCTGACTTTC; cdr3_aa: CASSYANSGANVLTF
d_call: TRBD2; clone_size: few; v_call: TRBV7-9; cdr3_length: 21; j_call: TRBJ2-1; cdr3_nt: TGTGCCAGCAGCTTACGGGGTTTAGGAACAAGAGCGGGAAAGCCCTACAATGAGCAGTTCTTC; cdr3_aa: CASSLRGLGTRAGKPYNEQFF
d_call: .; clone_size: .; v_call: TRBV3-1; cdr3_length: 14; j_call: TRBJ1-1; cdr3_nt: TGTGCCAGCAGCCCATGGGGGGAGAACTCTGAAGCTTTCTTT; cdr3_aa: CASSPWGENSEAFF
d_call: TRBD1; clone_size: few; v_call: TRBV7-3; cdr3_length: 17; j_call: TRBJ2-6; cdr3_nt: TGTGCCAGCAGCCATGGGACAGGGGACCCTGGGGCCAACGTCCTGACTTTC; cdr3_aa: CASSHGTGDPGANVLTF
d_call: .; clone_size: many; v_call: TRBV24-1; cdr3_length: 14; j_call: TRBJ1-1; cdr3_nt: TGTGCCACCATCGAGTGGCTGGTTGACACTGAAGCTTTCTTT; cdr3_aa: CATIEWLVDTEAFF
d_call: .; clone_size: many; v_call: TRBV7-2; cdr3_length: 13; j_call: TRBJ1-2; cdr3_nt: TGTGCCAGCAGCCCGGGGGGGGTCTATGGCTACACCTTC; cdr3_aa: CASSPGGVYGYTF
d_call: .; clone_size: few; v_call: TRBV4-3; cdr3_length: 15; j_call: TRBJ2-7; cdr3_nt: TGCGCCAGCAGCTACGACCGGACCTGGGGCTACGAGCAGTACTTC; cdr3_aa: CASSYDRTWGYEQYF
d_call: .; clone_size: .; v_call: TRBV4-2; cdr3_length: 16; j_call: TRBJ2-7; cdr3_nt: TGTGCCAGCAGCCAAGCCTCCGGGACGGGGACCTACGAGCAGTACTTC; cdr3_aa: CASSQASGTGTYEQYF
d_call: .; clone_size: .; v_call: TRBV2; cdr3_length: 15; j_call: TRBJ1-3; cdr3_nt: TGTGCCAGCAGTTGGGGGCGAGACTCTGGAAACACCATATATTTT; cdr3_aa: CASSWGRDSGNTIYF
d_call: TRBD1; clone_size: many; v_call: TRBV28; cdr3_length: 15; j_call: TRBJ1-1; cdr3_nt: TGTGCCAGCAGCTCGCCCTACAGACAGGGGGCTGAAGCTTTCTTT; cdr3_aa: CASSSPYRQGAEAFF
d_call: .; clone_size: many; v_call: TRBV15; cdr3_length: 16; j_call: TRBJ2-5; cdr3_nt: TGTGCCACCAGCTCCCGTGGAGGTGGGAAGGAAGAGACCCAGTACTTC; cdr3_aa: CATSSRGGGKEETQYF
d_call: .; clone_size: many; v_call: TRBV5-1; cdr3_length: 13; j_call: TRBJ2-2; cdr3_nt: TGCGCCAGCAGACCAGAGAACACCGGGGAGCTGTTTTTT; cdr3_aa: CASRPENTGELFF
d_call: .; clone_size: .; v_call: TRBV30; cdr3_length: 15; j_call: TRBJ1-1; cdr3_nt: TGTGCCTGGAGTGTATTACGGGTAGGAAACACTGAAGCTTTCTTT; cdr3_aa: CAWSVLRVGNTEAFF
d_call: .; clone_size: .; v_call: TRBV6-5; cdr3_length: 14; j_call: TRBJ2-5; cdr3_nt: TGTGCCAGCAGTTACTCCAGGATTCGAGAGACCCAGTACTTC; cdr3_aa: CASSYSRIRETQYF
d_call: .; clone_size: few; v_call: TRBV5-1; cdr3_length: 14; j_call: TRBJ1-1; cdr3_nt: TGCGCCAGCAGCTTGGACAGGGAGAACACTGAAGCTTTCTTT; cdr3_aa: CASSLDRENTEAFF
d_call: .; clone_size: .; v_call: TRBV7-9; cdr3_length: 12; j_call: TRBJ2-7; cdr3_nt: TGTGCCAGCGCAAGGAGTTCCTACGAGCAGTACTTC; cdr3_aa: CASARSSYEQYF
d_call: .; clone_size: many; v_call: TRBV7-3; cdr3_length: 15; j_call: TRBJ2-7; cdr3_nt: TGTGCCAGCAGCTCTACGGGCAGGGGCGACTACGAGCAGTACTTC; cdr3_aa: CASSSTGRGDYEQYF
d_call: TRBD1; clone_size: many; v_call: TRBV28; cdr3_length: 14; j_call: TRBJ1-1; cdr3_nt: TGTGCCAGCCTAGGGGGCAGGCGGAACACTGAAGCTTTCTTT; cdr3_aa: CASLGGRRNTEAFF
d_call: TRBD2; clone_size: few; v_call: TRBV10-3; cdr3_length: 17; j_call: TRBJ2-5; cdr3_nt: TGTGCCAGCAGTGAGTCCCCAGCTAGCGGGAGCGCAGAGACCCAGTACTTC; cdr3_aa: CASSESPASGSAETQYF
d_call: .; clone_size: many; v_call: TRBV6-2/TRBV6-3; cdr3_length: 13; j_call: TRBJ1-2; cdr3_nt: TGTGCCAGCAGCTCCAGTGGTGCTCGGGGCTACACCTTC; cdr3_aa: CASSSSGARGYTF
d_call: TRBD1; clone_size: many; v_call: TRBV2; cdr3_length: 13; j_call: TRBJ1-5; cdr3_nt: TGTGCCTGCCTTGGACAGGTTGGTCAGCCCCAGCATTTT; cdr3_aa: CACLGQVGQPQHF
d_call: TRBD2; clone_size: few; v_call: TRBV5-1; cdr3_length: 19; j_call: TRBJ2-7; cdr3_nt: TGCGCCAGCAGCCCGGGACTAGCGGGAGTGTACTACGAATCCTACGAGCAGTACTTC; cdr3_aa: CASSPGLAGVYYESYEQYF
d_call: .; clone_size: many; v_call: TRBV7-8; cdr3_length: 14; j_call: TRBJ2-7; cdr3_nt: TGTGCCAGCAGCTCTGCGCCGGACTCCTACGAGCAGTACTTC; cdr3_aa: CASSSAPDSYEQYF
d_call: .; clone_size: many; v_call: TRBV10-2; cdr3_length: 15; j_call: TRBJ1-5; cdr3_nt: TGCGCCAGCGGTCAAACAGAGATACTAGATCAGCCCCAGCATTTT; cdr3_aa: CASGQTEILDQPQHF